This is a list of T cell receptor beta chains from one sample in a study of shared clonotypes between healthy human individuals. Assay used: immunoSEQ multiplex PCR; TCRdb lists only in-frame clones, some missing. The data show some 630,000 clones, 55% to 75% seen once. The material sequenced was memory CD4+ T cells sorted from blood. All receptors derive from a woman younger than 45 in good health. Each CDR3 is given with its conserved first and last residue. D genes are given only for firm matches. The size field is filled for only some rows; it gives once, few, many or a size class.

J	V	D	size	DNA	CDR3
TRBJ1-1	TRBV6-5	-	-	TGTGCCAGCAGCTACCTCGACACTGAAGCTTTCTTT	CASSYLDTEAFF
TRBJ2-3	TRBV10-3	-	-	TGTGCCATCACCCCGGACGGGATGGGCACAGATACGCAGTATTTT	CAITPDGMGTDTQYF
TRBJ1-1	TRBV21-1	-	-	TGTGCCAGCAGCAAGTTAAAAGGGGAGGAGGACACTGAAGCTTTCTTT	CASSKLKGEEDTEAFF
TRBJ1-2	TRBV10-2	-	-	TGCGCCAGCAGTGAGGCCGGGGGATGGTATGGCTACACCTTC	CASSEAGGWYGYTF
TRBJ1-4	TRBV5-1	TRBD1	-	TGCGCCAGCAGCTCGGACAGGTGGAGTGAAAAACTGTTTTTT	CASSSDRWSEKLFF
TRBJ1-2	TRBV14	-	-	TGTGCCAGCAGCCCTCCGGACAGAAACTATGGCTACACCTTC	CASSPPDRNYGYTF
TRBJ2-7	TRBV5-1	TRBD1	-	TGCGCCAGCAGCTCGGCGACAGGGCACTCCTACGAGCAGTACTTC	CASSSATGHSYEQYF
TRBJ2-7	TRBV21-1	-	-	TGTGCCAGCAGTCCCGCGGGGGACTGCTCCTACGAGCAGTACTTC	CASSPAGDCSYEQYF
TRBJ2-1	TRBV11-2	TRBD2	few	TGTGCCAGCAGCCCTAGCGGGAGAGGAGGGGTTGAGCAGTTCTTC	CASSPSGRGGVEQFF
TRBJ2-1	TRBV5-1	-	-	TGCGCCAGCAACTTAGACAGTTCCTACAATGAGCAGTTCTTC	CASNLDSSYNEQFF
TRBJ2-3	TRBV20-1	-	few	TGCAGTGGCGGAAAAGATACGCAGTATTTT	CSGGKDTQYF
TRBJ2-7	TRBV7-8	TRBD1	-	TGTGCCAGCAGCACCTCCGGGACAGGGAGATACGAGCAGTACTTC	CASSTSGTGRYEQYF
TRBJ2-7	TRBV28	-	-	TGTGCCAGCAGTAGATCCGGGACGTCTCGGTACGAGCAGTACTTC	CASSRSGTSRYEQYF
TRBJ1-5	TRBV6-1	-	-	TGTGCCAGCAGTGAAGCTGGGAACAATCAGCCCCAGCATTTT	CASSEAGNNQPQHF
TRBJ2-7	TRBV29-1	-	-	TGCAGCGTTGAAGTACAGTCCTACGAGCAGTACTTC	CSVEVQSYEQYF
TRBJ2-3	TRBV19	-	-	TGTGCCAGTAGAGCAGGGCGGGGCACAGATACGCAGTATTTT	CASRAGRGTDTQYF
TRBJ2-7	TRBV28	TRBD1	-	TGTGCCAGCAGAACAGAGACAGGGTGGTACGAGCAGTACTTC	CASRTETGWYEQYF